The 28 T cell receptor beta chains below were found in one sample sequenced in a study of blood T cell repertoires in COVID-19. TCRdb's table, derived via immunoSEQ multiplex PCR, lists solely in-frame clones and lacks some. The sample has more than 100,000 clones, approximately 81% seen once. The specimen was peripheral blood. All receptors come from a woman older than 75 with acute or convalescent COVID-19.

The chain uses TRBV5-4 and TRBJ2-1; D gene ambiguous. Per the germline V gene, CDR1 is SGHNT and CDR2 is YYREEE (reference sequence). The CDR3 has 14 amino acids. Deletions cut 2 bases from V and 5 bases from J, with 11 bases between. DNA of the CDR3: TGTGCCAGCAGCTTAAGACACGAAAACAATGAGCAGTTCTTC. As protein: CASSLRHENNEQFF.

The chain has TRBV24-1 and TRBJ1-2, with TRBD1 as a possible D gene (5 bases). Looked up from germline, CDR1 is KGHDR and CDR2 is SFDVKD. The CDR3 runs 15 residues. The ends were cut back, 4 bases at V and 4 bases at J, with 15 bases in the middle. The CDR3 region has the DNA TGTGCCACCAGTGACCCGACACGGGGGGGCTATGGCTACACCTTC. Translating it yields CATSDPTRGGYGYTF.

Only one count was recorded for this clone. The chain links TRBV6-5 to TRBJ2-5; tentatively, D is TRBD1 (5 bases). CDR3 length: 14 amino acids. The germline gives CDR1 MNHEY, CDR2 SVGAGI. Trimming stripped 2 bases from V and 0 bases from J, with 7 bases between. CDR3 DNA sequence: TGTGCCAGCAGTTACGACAGAAACCAAGAGACCCAGTACTTC. Protein: CASSYDRNQETQYF.

This clone has more than one count but fewer than ten. This sequence joins TRBV4-3 and TRBJ2-1, with a tentative D call TRBD2 (5 bases). The CDR3 extends over 15 amino acids. Trimming stripped 0 bases from V and 5 bases from J, with 11 bases between. Looked up from germline, CDR1 is LGHNA and CDR2 is YSLEER. DNA for the CDR3: TGCGCCAGCAGCCAAGATACGGGGAGTCACAATGAGCAGTTCTTC. It codes for CASSQDTGSHNEQFF.

The V call is TRBV7-2, the J call TRBJ1-3; D gene ambiguous. The CDR3 loop spans 16 amino acids. The ends were cut back, 5 bases at V and 2 bases at J, with 16 bases in the middle. Germline V gives CDR1 SGHTA, CDR2 FQGNSA. In DNA form, the CDR3 reads TGTGCCAGCAGCCCCGCCGGGATTGGAACTGGAAACACCATATATTTT. It is translated as CASSPAGIGTGNTIYF.

This clone came up a few times. The J gene is TRBJ1-1, the V gene TRBV7-8; D remains ambiguous. The germline V gene encodes CDR1 SGHVS and CDR2 FQNEAQ. The V gene lost 1 base and the J gene lost 7 bases, with 16 bases spanning the gap. This CDR3 comprises 15 residues. CDR3 sequence reads: CASSLDFRDKLEAFF. CDR3 DNA sequence: TGTGCCAGCAGCTTAGATTTCCGCGACAAACTTGAAGCTTTCTTT.

The chain uses TRBV12-3 or TRBV12-4 and TRBJ2-3; TRBD1 agrees at 7 bases. The CDR3 is 11 amino acids. J lost 10 bases, V lost 5 bases, and 3 bases had no gene match. The CDR3 sequence is CASSIGTAQYF. CDR3 bases: TGTGCCAGCAGTATAGGGACAGCGCAGTATTTT.

In this sample, this clone turned up once. The chain links TRBV10-3 to TRBJ1-2; 7 bases fit TRBD1. Germline V gene data show CDR1 as ENHRY and CDR2 as SYGVKD. The CDR3 is made up of 14 amino acids. J gave up 6 bases and V 4 bases, and 8 bases lay outside the gene matches. The CDR3 region has the DNA TGTGCCATCAGTGCAAAAGGACAGGAGGATGGCTACACCTTC. Its translation: CAISAKGQEDGYTF.

This clone has only one observation. V usage is TRBV5-5 and J usage is TRBJ2-3; D ambiguous. CDR1 is SGHKS and CDR2 is YYEKEE in the germline V gene (reference sequence). CDR3 length: 15 residues. V lost 0 bases to trimming and J lost 1 base, with 9 bases between them. CDR3 DNA sequence: TGTGCCAGCAGCTTGGGCCCCGAGGGCACAGATACGCAGTATTTT. Its translation is CASSLGPEGTDTQYF.

The chain has TRBV30 and TRBJ1-1; D might be TRBD1 (5 bases). Germline-derived CDR1 and CDR2 are GTSNPN and SVGIG (reference sequence). The CDR3 runs to 13 residues. V shed 7 bases and J shed 3 bases, with 15 bases lying between them. The CDR3 DNA reads as TGTGCCTCCAGGGAGGAGAGGGACACTGAAGCTTTCTTT. It specifies CASREERDTEAFF. The variable domain in full, completed from reference TRBV30 and TRBJ1-1, reads SQTIHQWPATLVQPVGSPLSLECTVEGTSNPNLYWYRQAAGRGLQLLFYSVGIGQISSEVPQNLSASRPQDRQFILSSKKLLLSDSGFYLCASREERDTEAFFGQGTRLTVV.

The chain links TRBV25-1 to TRBJ1-4; 10 positions agree with TRBD1. This CDR3 comprises 17 residues. CDR1 MGHDK and CDR2 SYGVNS come from the germline V gene. The junction had 14 bases not matched to a gene; V was cut back by 8 bases and J by 5 bases. The CDR3 reads CASGGDRGFGVNEKLFF. The CDR3 DNA reads as TGTGCCAGCGGGGGGGACAGGGGTTTTGGGGTGAATGAAAAACTGTTTTTT. Drawing the rest from reference TRBV25-1 and TRBJ1-4, the complete variable domain is EADIYQTPRYLVIGTGKKITLECSQTMGHDKMYWYQQDPGMELHLIHYSYGVNSTEKGDLSSESTVSRIRTEHFPLTLESARPSHTSQYLCASGGDRGFGVNEKLFFGSGTQLSVL.

For the CDR3, the DNA is TGTGCCAGTAGAGGCGGGGGGGCCAGAGTCAACTCCTACAATGAGCAGTTCTTC. Encoded protein: CASRGGGARVNSYNEQFF. This chain links TRBV7-2 with TRBJ2-1, with 9 bases fitting TRBD2. This CDR3 contains 18 residues. V was pared by 9 bases and J by 0 bases, with 15 bases of the junction left unmatched. Germline CDR1 is SGHTA and CDR2 is FQGNSA.

The chain carries TRBV7-2 and TRBJ2-2, with D perhaps TRBD1 (5 bases). The CDR3 is 14 residues long. Deletions cut 5 bases from V and 4 bases from J, with 11 bases between. CDR1 and CDR2 (germline): SGHTA, FQGNSA. The CDR3 sequence: CASSKDRSTGELFF. The DNA for the CDR3 is TGTGCCAGCAGCAAAGACAGATCCACCGGGGAGCTGTTTTTT.

The rearrangement links TRBV5-4 to TRBJ2-3; D gene uncertain. CDR3 length: 16 residues. The germline V gene has CDR1 SGHNT and CDR2 YYREEE (reference sequence). The V and J ends lost 1 base and 0 bases respectively, with 12 bases between them. The CDR3 sequence: CASSLLEYVSTDTQYF. In DNA, the CDR3 is TGTGCCAGCAGCTTGCTAGAATACGTTAGCACAGATACGCAGTATTTT.

The chain has TRBV19 and TRBJ2-2, with D possibly matching TRBD1 (6 bases). The CDR3 sequence is 15 residues long. V was pared by 1 base and J by 1 base, with 7 bases between. The germline V gene has CDR1 LNHDA and CDR2 SQIVND (reference sequence). The CDR3 reads CASSIGGQNTGELFF. In DNA form, the CDR3 reads TGTGCCAGTAGTATAGGGGGACAGAACACCGGGGAGCTGTTTTTT.

The genes are TRBV4-3 and TRBJ1-5; TRBD1 might be the D (6 bases). Germline CDR1 reads LGHNA; CDR2 reads YSLEER. Between the trimmed V and J ends, which lost 3 bases and 0 bases, there was a span of 24 bases. The CDR3 is 20 amino acids. CDR3 protein: CASSQVYPTGIYYSNQPQHF. The CDR3, as DNA: TGCGCCAGCAGCCAGGTTTACCCGACAGGTATATACTATAGCAATCAGCCCCAGCATTTT.

This rearrangement joins TRBV4-2 to TRBJ1-3; the D gene is possibly TRBD1 (5 bases). The CDR3 has 16 residues. V shed 0 bases and J shed 7 bases, with 16 bases lying between them. Germline V CDR1 and CDR2: LGHNA, YNFKEQ. CDR3 residues: CASSQDPGRIGNTIYF. The CDR3 region has the DNA TGTGCCAGCAGCCAAGATCCAGGGCGGATTGGGAACACCATATATTTT.

J is TRBJ1-5 and V is TRBV6-6; weak D call: TRBD1 (5 bases). Germline V gene sequence: CDR1 MNHNY, CDR2 SVGAGI (reference sequence). The CDR3 totals 13 residues. CDR3 DNA sequence: TGTGCGGTGGCTGTGGGACTCAATCAGCCCCAGCATTTT. Translated, it gives CAVAVGLNQPQHF.

The J gene is TRBJ2-7, the V gene TRBV19; D uncertain. V was clipped by 5 bases and J by 0 bases, with 2 bases between them. Germline CDR1 and CDR2: LNHDA and SQIVND (reference sequence). CDR3 length equals 11 residues. The CDR3 reads CASSLSYEQYF. In DNA, the CDR3 is TGTGCCAGTAGTCTCTCCTACGAGCAGTACTTC.

V is TRBV7-3 and J is TRBJ2-3; D is unresolved. Germline assignment: CDR1 SGHTA and CDR2 FQGTGA. This CDR3 contains 13 residues. Trimming pared 3 bases from V and 4 bases from J, leaving 8 bases between. CDR3 in amino acids: CASSFTVADTQYF. In DNA, the CDR3 is TGTGCCAGCAGCTTCACCGTAGCAGATACGCAGTATTTT.

The chain couples TRBV5-1 to TRBJ1-1; tentatively, D is TRBD1 (5 bases). The germline CDR1 and CDR2 sequences are SGHRS and YFSETQ. The CDR3 spans 14 residues. V gave up 1 base and J gave up 6 bases, with 13 bases separating them. CDR3 bases: TGCGCCAGCAGCTTGAGGGGAGGAGGGTCTGAAGCTTTCTTT. Amino acids: CASSLRGGGSEAFF.

The chain uses TRBV7-9 and TRBJ1-6; a weak D match, TRBD1 (6 bases). Per germline, CDR1 SEHNR and CDR2 FQNEAQ (reference sequence). CDR3 length: 16 amino acids. Trimming took 0 bases from V and 9 from J, leaving 15 bases between them. CDR3 nucleotides: TGTGCCAGCAGCTTAGCGCAGGGGTACAGCCTTTCACCCCTCCACTTT. It translates to CASSLAQGYSLSPLHF.

This sequence joins TRBV3-1 (or the pseudogene TRBV3-2) and TRBJ2-1; 14 positions match TRBD2. The junction had 1 base not matched to a gene; V was cut back by 4 bases and J by 2 bases. This CDR3 is 16 amino acids long. The V gene's germline CDR1 is LGHDT and CDR2 YNNKEL (reference sequence). CDR3 sequence (DNA): TGTGCCAGCAGCCGGACTAGCGGGGGGACCTACAATGAGCAGTTCTTC. The encoded protein is CASSRTSGGTYNEQFF.

CDR3 DNA sequence: TGTGCCACCTCTCCGGGACTCCCATATGGCTACACCTTC. Translated, it gives CATSPGLPYGYTF. The chain is built from TRBV19 and TRBJ1-2; the D gene is possibly TRBD1 (5 bases). This CDR3 spans 13 amino acids. V lost 10 bases and J lost 5, with 17 bases in between. Germline CDR1 reads LNHDA; CDR2 reads SQIVND (reference sequence).

This chain joins TRBV5-1 and TRBJ1-1; 8 nucleotides align to TRBD1. The CDR3 length is 14 residues. V dropped 4 bases and J dropped 5; count of bases not matched to a gene: 7. Germline V gene sequence: CDR1 SGHRS, CDR2 YFSETQ. The CDR3 sequence is CASSEQGDGTEAFF. CDR3 sequence (DNA): TGCGCCAGCAGCGAACAGGGGGATGGGACTGAAGCTTTCTTT.

V usage is TRBV5-5 and J usage is TRBJ1-3; 7 bases line up with TRBD1. Per the germline V gene, CDR1 is SGHKS and CDR2 is YYEKEE (reference sequence). The V segment lost 4 bases and the J segment 2 bases; nucleotides outside the gene matches: 9. This CDR3 comprises 16 residues. The CDR3 sequence: CASSLGQTGPGNTIYF. In DNA form, the CDR3 reads TGTGCCAGCAGCCTCGGACAGACAGGGCCTGGAAACACCATATATTTT.

The chain carries TRBV20-1 and TRBJ1-2; D unclear. Germline V gene data show CDR1 as DFQATT and CDR2 as SNEGSKA (reference sequence). V was pared by 3 bases and J by 3 bases, with 11 bases between. The CDR3 is 13 residues long. The CDR3 DNA reads TGCAGTGCTAGTCCCCTTTCTGACTATGGCTACACCTTC. It yields the protein CSASPLSDYGYTF.

The rearrangement joins TRBV5-4 to TRBJ1-1, with 8 bases that match TRBD1. V lost 0 bases to trimming and J lost 4 bases; unmatched junction nucleotides: 5. From germline, CDR1 is SGHNT and CDR2 YYREEE (reference sequence). This CDR3 is built from 15 residues. CDR3 nucleotide sequence: TGTGCCAGCAGCTTGGACAGGGGGGGTGTCACTGAAGCTTTCTTT. Residues: CASSLDRGGVTEAFF.